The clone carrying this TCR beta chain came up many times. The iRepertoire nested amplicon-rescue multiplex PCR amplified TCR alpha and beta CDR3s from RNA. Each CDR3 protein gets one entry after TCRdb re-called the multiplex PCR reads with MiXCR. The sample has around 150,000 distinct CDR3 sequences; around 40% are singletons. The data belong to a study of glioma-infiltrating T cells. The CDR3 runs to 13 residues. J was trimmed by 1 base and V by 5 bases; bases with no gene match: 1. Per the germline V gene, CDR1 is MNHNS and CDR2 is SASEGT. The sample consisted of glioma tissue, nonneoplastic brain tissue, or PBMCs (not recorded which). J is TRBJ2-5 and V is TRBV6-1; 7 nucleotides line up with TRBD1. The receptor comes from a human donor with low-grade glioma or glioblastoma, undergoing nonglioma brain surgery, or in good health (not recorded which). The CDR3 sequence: CASSWDSQETQYF. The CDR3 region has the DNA TGTGCCAGCAGTTGGGACAGCCAAGAGACCCAGTACTTC.